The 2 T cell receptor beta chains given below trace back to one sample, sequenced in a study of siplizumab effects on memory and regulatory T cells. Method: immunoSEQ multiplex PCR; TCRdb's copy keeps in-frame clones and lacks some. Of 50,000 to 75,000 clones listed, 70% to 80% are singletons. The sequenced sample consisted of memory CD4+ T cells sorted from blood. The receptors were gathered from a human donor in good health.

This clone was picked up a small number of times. The DNA of the CDR3 is TGTGCCAGCAGCCTCCCAGCTGAAGCTTTCTTT. Translating gives CASSLPAEAFF. The chain joins TRBV5-6 to TRBJ1-1, with D unclear. Per germline, CDR1 SGHDT and CDR2 YYEEEE. The V gene lost 4 bases and the J gene lost 6 bases, with 7 bases spanning the gap. CDR3 length: 11 residues.

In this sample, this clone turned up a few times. Here the CDR3 DNA reads TGTGCCATCACCAATAATCGGGGGGGCCCCAATGAGCAGTTCTTC. Translated: CAITNNRGGPNEQFF. V is TRBV10-3 and J is TRBJ2-1, with 8 bases lining up with TRBD2. The J segment lost 6 bases and the V segment lost 7 bases, leaving 11 bases of the junction unmatched. The CDR3 runs to 15 residues. The germline CDR1 and CDR2 sequences are ENHRY and SYGVKD.